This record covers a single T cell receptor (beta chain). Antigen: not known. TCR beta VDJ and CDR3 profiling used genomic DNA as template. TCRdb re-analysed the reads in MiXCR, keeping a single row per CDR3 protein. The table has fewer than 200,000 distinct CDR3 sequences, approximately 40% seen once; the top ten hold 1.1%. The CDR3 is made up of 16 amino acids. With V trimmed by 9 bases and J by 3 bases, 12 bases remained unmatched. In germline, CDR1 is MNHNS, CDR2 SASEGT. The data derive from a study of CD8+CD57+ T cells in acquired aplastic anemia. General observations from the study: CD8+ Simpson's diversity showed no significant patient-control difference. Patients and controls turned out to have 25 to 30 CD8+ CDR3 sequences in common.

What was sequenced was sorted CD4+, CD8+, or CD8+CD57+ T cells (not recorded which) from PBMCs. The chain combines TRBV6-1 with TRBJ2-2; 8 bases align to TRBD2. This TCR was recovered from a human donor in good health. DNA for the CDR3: TGTGCCAGTAGACGGGCCGGGGGGGAGGACACCGGGGAGCTGTTTTTT. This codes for CASRRAGGEDTGELFF.